This T cell receptor (beta chain) is from a study of OX40 agonist ivuxolimab in advanced cancers. Turning to the study itself: Patients were given ivuxolimab, an antibody that agonizes OX40 (CD134). Three partial responders included one hepatocellular carcinoma patient and two cutaneous melanoma patients.

Produced via immunoSEQ multiplex PCR; TCRdb's table is partial and in-frame only. Of approximately 15,000 clones detected, approximately 86% appear once; the ten largest clones hold 20%. This CDR3 has 14 amino acids. The V end was cut by 4 bases, the J end by 5 bases, with 12 bases between. Per the germline V gene, CDR1 is LNHDA and CDR2 is SQIVND (reference sequence). Cycle 7 day 1, cycle 4 day 1, and baseline were the timepoints at which blood was sampled. The receptor's source is an adult with an advanced solid tumor such as melanoma, head and neck, liver or kidney cancer. The V and J genes are TRBV19 and TRBJ1-5; the D gene is possibly TRBD1 (6 bases). The sequencing used CD4+ or CD8+ T cells sorted from blood, collected in a trial of the OX40 agonist ivuxolimab. This chain's CDR3 is CASSKGTQYQPQHF. The CDR3 DNA reads TGTGCCAGTAGTAAGGGGACACAATATCAGCCCCAGCATTTT.